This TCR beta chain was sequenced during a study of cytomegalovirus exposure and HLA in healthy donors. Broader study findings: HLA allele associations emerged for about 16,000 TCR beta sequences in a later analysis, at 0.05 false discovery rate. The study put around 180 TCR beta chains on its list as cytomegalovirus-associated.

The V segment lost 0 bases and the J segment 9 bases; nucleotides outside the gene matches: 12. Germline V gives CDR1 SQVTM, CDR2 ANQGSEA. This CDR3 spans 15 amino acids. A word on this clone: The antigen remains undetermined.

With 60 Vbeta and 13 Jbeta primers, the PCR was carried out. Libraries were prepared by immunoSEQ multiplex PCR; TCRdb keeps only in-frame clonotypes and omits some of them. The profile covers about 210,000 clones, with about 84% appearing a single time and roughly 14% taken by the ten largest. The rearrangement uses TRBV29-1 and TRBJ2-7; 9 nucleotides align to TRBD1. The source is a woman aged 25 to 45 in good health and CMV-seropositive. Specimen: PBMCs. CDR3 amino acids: CSVEDLEDRGYAQYF. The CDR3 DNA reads TGCAGCGTTGAAGATTTGGAGGACAGGGGCTATGCGCAGTACTTC.